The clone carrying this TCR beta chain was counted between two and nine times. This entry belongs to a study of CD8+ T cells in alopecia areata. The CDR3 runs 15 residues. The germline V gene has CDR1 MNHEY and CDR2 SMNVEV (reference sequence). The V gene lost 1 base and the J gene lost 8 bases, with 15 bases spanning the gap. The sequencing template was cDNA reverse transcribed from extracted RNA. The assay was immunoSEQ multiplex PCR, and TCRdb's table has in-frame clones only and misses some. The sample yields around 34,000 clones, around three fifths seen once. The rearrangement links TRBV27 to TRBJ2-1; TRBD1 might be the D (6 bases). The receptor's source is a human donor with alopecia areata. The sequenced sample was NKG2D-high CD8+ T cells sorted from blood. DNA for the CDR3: TGTGCCAGCAGTTTATGGGCAGGGGTAAGCGATGAGCAGTTCTTC. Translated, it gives CASSLWAGVSDEQFF.